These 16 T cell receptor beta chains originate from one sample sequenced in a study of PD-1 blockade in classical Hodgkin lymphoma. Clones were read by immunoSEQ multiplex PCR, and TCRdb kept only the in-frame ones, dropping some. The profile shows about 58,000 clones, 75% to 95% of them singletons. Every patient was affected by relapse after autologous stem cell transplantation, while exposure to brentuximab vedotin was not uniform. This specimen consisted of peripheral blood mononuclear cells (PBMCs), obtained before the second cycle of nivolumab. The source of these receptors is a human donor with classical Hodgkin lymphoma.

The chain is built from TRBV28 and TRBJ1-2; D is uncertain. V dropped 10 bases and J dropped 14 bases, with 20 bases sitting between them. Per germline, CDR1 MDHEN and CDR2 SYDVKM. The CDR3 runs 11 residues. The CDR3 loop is CATTSSRGRTF. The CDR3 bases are TGTGCCACCACCTCCTCCCGGGGTAGGACCTTC.

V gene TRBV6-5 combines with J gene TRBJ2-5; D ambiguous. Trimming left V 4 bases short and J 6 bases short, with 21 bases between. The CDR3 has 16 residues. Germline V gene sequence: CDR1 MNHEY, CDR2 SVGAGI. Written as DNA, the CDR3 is TGTGCCAGCAGTTCCCCAGCCGGGTCACTTTTCAAGACCCAGTACTTC. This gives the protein CASSSPAGSLFKTQYF.

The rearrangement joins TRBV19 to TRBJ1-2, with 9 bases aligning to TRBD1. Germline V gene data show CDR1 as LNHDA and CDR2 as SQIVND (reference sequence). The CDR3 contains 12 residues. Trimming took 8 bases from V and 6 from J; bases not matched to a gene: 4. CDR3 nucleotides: TGTGCCAGTTGGACAGGGGAGAATGGCTACACCTTC. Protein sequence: CASWTGENGYTF.

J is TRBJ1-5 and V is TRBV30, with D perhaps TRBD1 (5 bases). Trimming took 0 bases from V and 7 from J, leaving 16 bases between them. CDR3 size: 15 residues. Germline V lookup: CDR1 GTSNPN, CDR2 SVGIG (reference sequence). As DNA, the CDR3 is TGTGCCTGGAGTGTCCGGGGGGATCGGGTACAGCCCCAGCATTTT. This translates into CAWSVRGDRVQPQHF.

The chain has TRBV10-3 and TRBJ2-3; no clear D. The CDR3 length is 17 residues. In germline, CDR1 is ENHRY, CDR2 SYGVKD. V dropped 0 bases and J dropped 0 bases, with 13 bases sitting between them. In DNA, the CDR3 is TGTGCCATCAGTGAGTCTTTGGACGGAGCTAGCACAGATACGCAGTATTTT. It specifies CAISESLDGASTDTQYF.

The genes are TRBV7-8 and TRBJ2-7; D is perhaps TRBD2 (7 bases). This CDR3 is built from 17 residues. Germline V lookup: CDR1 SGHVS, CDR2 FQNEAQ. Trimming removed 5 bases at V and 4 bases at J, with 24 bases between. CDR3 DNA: TGTGCCAGCAGCCCAGCTACAGGGACTATGGGGGAATACGAGCAGTACTTC. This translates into CASSPATGTMGEYEQYF.

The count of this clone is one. The CDR3 nucleotides read TGTGCCAGCAGCCGGACGACTAGCGTTTACAATGAGCAGTTCTTC. It is translated as CASSRTTSVYNEQFF. The genes are TRBV14 and TRBJ2-1; 8 bases match TRBD2. From germline, CDR1 is SGHDN and CDR2 FVKESK. This CDR3 is 15 amino acids long. J gave up 4 bases and V 4 bases, and 6 bases lay outside the gene matches.

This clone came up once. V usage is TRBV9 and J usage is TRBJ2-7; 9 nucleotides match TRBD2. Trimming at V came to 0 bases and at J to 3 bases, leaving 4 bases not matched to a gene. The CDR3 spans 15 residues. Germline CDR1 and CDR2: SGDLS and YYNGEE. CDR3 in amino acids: CASSVASGTDYEQYF. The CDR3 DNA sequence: TGTGCCAGCAGCGTAGCTAGCGGGACGGACTACGAGCAGTACTTC.

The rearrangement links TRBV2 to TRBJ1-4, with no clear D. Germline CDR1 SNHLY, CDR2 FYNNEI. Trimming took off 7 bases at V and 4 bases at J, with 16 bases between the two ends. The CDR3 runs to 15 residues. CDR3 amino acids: CASIPRGGSNEKLFF. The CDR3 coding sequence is TGTGCCAGCATCCCCCGAGGAGGGAGTAATGAAAAACTGTTTTTT.

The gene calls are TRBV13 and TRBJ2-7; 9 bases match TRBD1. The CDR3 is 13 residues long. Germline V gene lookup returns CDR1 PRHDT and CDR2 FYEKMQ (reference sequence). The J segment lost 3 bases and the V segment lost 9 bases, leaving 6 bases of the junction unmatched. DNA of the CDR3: TGTGCCAGTGGACAGGGGTTATTCTACGAGCAGTACTTC. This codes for CASGQGLFYEQYF.

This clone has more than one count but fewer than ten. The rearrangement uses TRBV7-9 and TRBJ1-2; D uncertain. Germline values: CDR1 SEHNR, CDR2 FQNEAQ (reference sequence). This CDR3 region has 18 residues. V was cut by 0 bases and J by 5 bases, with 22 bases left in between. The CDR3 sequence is CASSLALTDFDTKYGYTF. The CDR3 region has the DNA TGTGCCAGCAGCTTAGCGCTTACGGACTTCGATACCAAATATGGCTACACCTTC. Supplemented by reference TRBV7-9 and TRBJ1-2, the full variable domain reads DTGVSQNPRHKITKRGQNVTFRCDPISEHNRLYWYRQTLGQGPEFLTYFQNEAQLEKSRLLSDRFSAERPKGSFSTLEIQRTEQGDSAMYLCASSLALTDFDTKYGYTFGSGTRLTVV.

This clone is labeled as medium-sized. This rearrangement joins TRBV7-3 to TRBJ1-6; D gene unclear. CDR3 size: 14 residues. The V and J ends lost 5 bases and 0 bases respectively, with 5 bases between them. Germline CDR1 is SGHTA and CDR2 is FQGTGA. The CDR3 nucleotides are TGTGCCAGCAGCGGGGACTCCTATAATTCACCCCTCCACTTT. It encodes CASSGDSYNSPLHF.

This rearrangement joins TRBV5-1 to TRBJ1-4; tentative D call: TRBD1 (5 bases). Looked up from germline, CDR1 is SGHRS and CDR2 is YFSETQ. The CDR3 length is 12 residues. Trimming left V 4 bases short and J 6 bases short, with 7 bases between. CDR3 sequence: CASSGDDEKLFF. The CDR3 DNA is TGCGCCAGCAGCGGGGACGATGAAAAACTGTTTTTT.

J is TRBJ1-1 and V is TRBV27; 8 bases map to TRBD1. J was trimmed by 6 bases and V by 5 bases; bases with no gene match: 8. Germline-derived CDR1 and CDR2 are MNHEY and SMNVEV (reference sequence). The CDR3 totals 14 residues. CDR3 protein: CASSARTGRPEAFF. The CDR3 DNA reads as TGTGCCAGCAGTGCCCGGACAGGGCGCCCTGAAGCTTTCTTT.

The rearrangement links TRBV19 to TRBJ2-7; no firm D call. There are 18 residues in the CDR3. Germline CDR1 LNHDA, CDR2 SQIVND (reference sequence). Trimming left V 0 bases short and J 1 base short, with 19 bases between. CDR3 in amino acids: CASSIDHRALHGSYEQYF. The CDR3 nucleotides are TGTGCCAGTAGTATAGATCATCGAGCACTCCATGGGTCCTACGAGCAGTACTTC.

CDR3 sequence (DNA): TGTGCCAGCAGCGTTAACCCCAAGGCCGGGACAGGGGGGGAAAAACTGTTTTTT. Its protein is CASSVNPKAGTGGEKLFF. V gene TRBV9 combines with J gene TRBJ1-4, with 11 bases matching TRBD1. Per the germline V gene, CDR1 is SGDLS and CDR2 is YYNGEE. This CDR3 is 18 amino acids long. V was clipped by 2 bases and J by 8 bases; unmatched bases: 14.